The 30 T cell receptor beta chains listed next were all sequenced from one sample in a study of T cells in Graves' hyperthyroidism and ophthalmopathy. What was amplified from RNA transcripts were TCR beta CDR3 regions. When the TCR CDR3 underwent first-round RT-PCR, the HTBI primer set was used. TCRdb reprocessed the multiplex PCR reads with MiXCR, giving one entry per CDR3 protein. The table has around 660,000 distinct CDR3 sequences, 45% seen once. The sample comprised peripheral blood or thyroid tissue (not recorded which). The receptors come from an adult man with Graves' disease, either hyperthyroidism or ophthalmopathy (not recorded which).

The rearrangement joins TRBV10-3 to TRBJ2-5, with no clear D. This CDR3 comprises 12 residues. Trimming removed 7 bases from V and 2 bases from J, with 8 bases in between. Germline V gene sequence: CDR1 ENHRY, CDR2 SYGVKD. The CDR3 is CAIKQIQETQYF. For the CDR3, the DNA is TGTGCCATCAAGCAGATTCAAGAGACCCAGTACTTC.

Notes on this clonotype: One end of the junction is discordant with germline, which a read error may explain. V usage is TRBV2 and J usage is TRBJ1-5, with 10 nucleotides matching TRBD1. The CDR3 extends over 17 amino acids. The germline V gene encodes CDR1 SNHLY and CDR2 FYNNEI. CDR3 loop: CARSEPTGTGGNQPQHF. Written as DNA, the CDR3 is TGTGCCAGAAGTGAACCCACCGGGACAGGGGGCAATCAGCCCCAGCATTTT.

This clonotype was detected only a few times. V is TRBV12-3 or TRBV12-4 and J is TRBJ2-5, with TRBD2 as a possible D gene (6 bases). The CDR3 spans 11 residues. Trimming cost V 5 bases and J 9 bases, with 10 bases left between them. DNA of the CDR3: TGTGCCAGCAGTGCCGGGGGTGCCCAGTACTTC. This codes for CASSAGGAQYF.

This clonotype occurred many times. The chain joins TRBV12-3 or TRBV12-4 to TRBJ1-1; 8 bases map to TRBD1. V gave up 5 bases and J gave up 5 bases; unmatched junction bases: 4. The CDR3 is 13 residues long. The DNA of the CDR3 is TGTGCCAGCAGTGCCGGGACAGGTACTGAAGCTTTCTTT. Amino acids: CASSAGTGTEAFF.

In its sample, this clonotype was seen many times. The chain combines TRBV20-1 with TRBJ1-1; 9 positions match TRBD1. Germline lookup yields CDR1 DFQATT and CDR2 SNEGSKA (reference sequence). With 3 bases clipped from V and 8 bases from J, the junction kept 7 bases outside the gene matches. CDR3 size: 13 residues. In DNA, the CDR3 is TGCAGTGCTAGGGGACAGGGACGGCAGGAAGCTTTCTTT. It yields the protein CSARGQGRQEAFF.

This clonotype was detected many times. The rearrangement uses TRBV14 and TRBJ1-3; unclear D gene. There are 12 residues in the CDR3. The germline V gene encodes CDR1 SGHDN and CDR2 FVKESK. With 2 bases removed from V and 4 bases from J, the gap between germline ends came to 3 bases. The CDR3 sequence: CASSQSGNTIYF. In nucleotides, the CDR3 is TGTGCCAGCAGCCAATCCGGAAACACCATATATTTT.

This clonotype was counted ten times or more. J is TRBJ2-5 and V is TRBV12-3 or TRBV12-4, with TRBD1 matching over 8 bases. The CDR3 loop spans 15 amino acids. V trimming: 6 bases; J trimming: 1 base; junction bases outside the gene matches: 7. The CDR3 DNA sequence: TGTGCCAGCAGGAACCGGGACAGGAGCCAAGAGACCCAGTACTTC. The encoded protein is CASRNRDRSQETQYF.

This clonotype was counted many times. The chain combines TRBV7-9 with TRBJ1-3, with 7 bases matching TRBD1. V lost 5 bases to trimming and J lost 2 bases; unmatched junction nucleotides: 3. The CDR3 has 14 residues. From germline, CDR1 is SEHNR and CDR2 FQNEAQ (reference sequence). CDR3 DNA sequence: TGTGCCAGCAGCACGCAGGGGGCTGGAAACACCATATATTTT. Amino acids: CASSTQGAGNTIYF.

The CDR3 loop reads CASSPSRQDHYGYTF. CDR3 nucleotide sequence: TGTGCCAGCTCACCCTCCCGACAGGACCACTATGGCTACACCTTC. The rearrangement joins TRBV18 to TRBJ1-2; maybe TRBD1 (6 bases). Germline V gene data show CDR1 as KGHSH and CDR2 as LQKENI. The CDR3 consists of 15 residues. V lost 3 bases and J lost 3, with 14 bases in between.

This clonotype was counted only a few times. The V call is TRBV7-9, the J call TRBJ2-2; D uncertain. This CDR3 region has 14 residues. Per germline, CDR1 SEHNR and CDR2 FQNEAQ (reference sequence). V was cut by 1 base and J by 3 bases, with 6 bases left in between. CDR3 nucleotide sequence: TGTGCCAGCAGCTTAGGCGGCCACACCGGGGAGCTGTTTTTT. Amino acid sequence: CASSLGGHTGELFF.

This clonotype was seen ten or more times. V is TRBV24-1 and J is TRBJ1-5, with D unclear. Trimming removed 1 base from V and 5 bases from J, with 8 bases in between. This CDR3 region has 14 residues. The germline gives CDR1 KGHDR, CDR2 SFDVKD. The CDR3 is CATSDLWADQPQHF. CDR3 bases: TGTGCCACCAGTGATTTATGGGCCGATCAGCCCCAGCATTTT.

The V call is TRBV29-1, the J call TRBJ1-5; D is unclear. The CDR3 length is 13 residues. The V and J ends lost 8 bases and 5 bases respectively, with 16 bases between them. From germline, CDR1 is SQVTM and CDR2 ANQGSEA. CDR3 sequence: CSLEPAGDQPQHF. The CDR3 coding sequence is TGCAGCTTGGAGCCCGCCGGAGATCAGCCCCAGCATTTT.

J is TRBJ1-1 and V is TRBV20-1, with D perhaps matching TRBD1 (6 bases). Germline-derived CDR1 and CDR2 are DFQATT and SNEGSKA (reference sequence). CDR3 size: 14 residues. V was cut by 6 bases and J by 3 bases, with 17 bases left in between. CDR3 coding DNA: TGCAGTGCAAGTGGGGGCCCGGGCGACACTGAAGCTTTCTTT. Encoded protein: CSASGGPGDTEAFF.

This clonotype appeared a few times. The J gene is TRBJ1-1, the V gene TRBV10-2, with D maybe TRBD1 (5 bases). Trimming left V 4 bases short and J 5 bases short, with 14 bases between. This CDR3 is built from 14 residues. The germline V gene has CDR1 WSHSY and CDR2 SAAADI. CDR3 in DNA: TGCGCCAGCAGTGGGGGCCGCCGGACAACTGAAGCTTTCTTT. Translating gives CASSGGRRTTEAFF.

This clonotype appeared once. This sequence joins TRBV5-1 and TRBJ2-7, with 7 positions matching TRBD2. Germline V gene lookup returns CDR1 SGHRS and CDR2 YFSETQ. The CDR3 loop spans 14 amino acids. V shed 4 bases, J shed 5 bases, and the junction held 9 bases outside the gene matches. DNA for the CDR3: TGCGCCAGCAGCCCTAGCGGAACCCTTGACGAGCAGTACTTC. Its protein is CASSPSGTLDEQYF.

Remarks on this clonotype: Because the CDR3 is missing its conserved closing phenylalanine or tryptophan, this is likely a read error. The genes are TRBV10-1 and TRBJ1-2, with 7 bases aligning to TRBD1. This CDR3 is built from 13 residues. CDR1 and CDR2 (germline): WNHNN, SYGVQD (reference sequence). V dropped 6 bases and J dropped 11; count of bases not matched to a gene: 12. CDR3 region: CASSVRQGGPYTV. CDR3 bases: TGCGCCAGCAGCGTGAGGCAGGGGGGCCCGTACACCGTC.

This clonotype is a singleton in its sample. CDR3 residues: CASSFVTGGAMGTEAFF. The CDR3 DNA follows: TGCGCCAGCAGCTTTGTAACAGGGGGTGCGATGGGCACTGAAGCTTTCTTT. The V call is TRBV5-1, the J call TRBJ1-1; 8 bases agree with TRBD1. The CDR3 contains 17 residues. Germline CDR1 reads SGHRS; CDR2 reads YFSETQ. The ends lost 2 bases at V and 4 bases at J; junction bases unmatched: 13.

This clonotype was observed a few times. The chain has TRBV2 and TRBJ1-1; 8 nucleotides line up with TRBD1. The CDR3 length is 14 residues. The germline gives CDR1 SNHLY, CDR2 FYNNEI. V was pared by 6 bases and J by 4 bases, with 7 bases of the junction left unmatched. The CDR3 loop reads CASRLTGGITEAFF. CDR3 coding DNA: TGTGCCAGCAGACTTACAGGGGGTATCACTGAAGCTTTCTTT.

This clonotype was seen a handful of times. This chain uses TRBV12-3 or TRBV12-4 with TRBJ2-7; perhaps TRBD2 as D (5 bases). Trimming stripped 3 bases from V and 12 bases from J, with 18 bases between. The CDR3 consists of 13 residues. The CDR3 bases are TGTGCCAGCAGTTTGGGCCTAGCAGCCCCCAGGTACTTC. The encoded protein is CASSLGLAAPRYF.

A note on this clonotype: This may be a read error: a much more frequent sequence differs by one nucleotide. The V gene is TRBV25-1, the J gene TRBJ1-1; D is uncertain. Trimming took off 8 bases at V and 4 bases at J, with 14 bases between the two ends. CDR1 and CDR2 (germline): MGHDK, SYGVNS. CDR3 length: 13 residues. CDR3 residues: CASGQVGSTEAFF. The CDR3 DNA reads as TGTGCCAGCGGCCAAGTAGGGAGCACTGAAGCTTTCTTT.

This clonotype occurred many times. This rearrangement joins TRBV29-1 to TRBJ1-1; 8 bases map to TRBD1. Unmatched junction bases numbered 2, after V lost 4 bases and J lost 1 base. In germline, CDR1 is SQVTM, CDR2 ANQGSEA. The CDR3 runs 13 residues. Written as DNA, the CDR3 is TGCAGCGTTGTTACAGGGGGGAACACTGAAGCTTTCTTT. Translation gives CSVVTGGNTEAFF.

This clonotype was detected ten times or more. The rearrangement uses TRBV2 and TRBJ1-6; D unresolved. V lost 7 bases, J lost 3 bases, and 4 bases lay in between. The CDR3 covers 12 residues. CDR1 SNHLY and CDR2 FYNNEI come from the germline V gene. The DNA for the CDR3 is TGTGCCAGCACCATCTATAATTCACCCCTCCACTTT. This gives the protein CASTIYNSPLHF.

The genes are TRBV29-1 and TRBJ1-2, with TRBD1 as a possible D gene (6 bases). CDR1 and CDR2 from the germline V gene are SQVTM and ANQGSEA. The V and J ends lost 1 base and 8 bases respectively, with 17 bases between them. This CDR3 is 14 amino acids long. The CDR3 sequence: CSVEGGGLTGGYTF. The DNA for the CDR3 is TGCAGCGTTGAAGGCGGGGGGCTGACAGGCGGCTACACCTTC.

The sample holds a few counts of this clonotype. V usage is TRBV5-4 and J usage is TRBJ1-4, with D uncertain. This CDR3 is 15 amino acids long. Germline V gene data show CDR1 as SGHNT and CDR2 as YYREEE (reference sequence). Trimming pared 3 bases from V and 6 bases from J, leaving 15 bases between. CDR3 in DNA: TGTGCCAGCAGCTCCGAGGGAGGCGGTTATGAAAAACTGTTTTTT. Protein sequence: CASSSEGGGYEKLFF.

With regard to this clonotype: One end of the junction does not line up with germline, which may come from a read error. The genes are TRBV7-3 and TRBJ1-1; unclear D gene. This CDR3 contains 12 residues. Germline lookup yields CDR1 SGHTA and CDR2 FQGTGA. CDR3 sequence reads: CVSSLENTEAFF. CDR3 bases: TGTGTCAGCAGCCTCGAGAACACTGAAGCTTTCTTT.

This clonotype showed up just a few times. V is TRBV7-3 and J is TRBJ2-2, with no clear D. The germline CDR1 and CDR2 sequences are SGHTA and FQGTGA. V gave up 5 bases and J gave up 3 bases, with 10 bases separating them. This CDR3 has 14 amino acids. Here the CDR3 reads CASSQSGYTGELFF. Written as DNA, the CDR3 is TGTGCCAGCAGCCAATCCGGATACACCGGGGAGCTGTTTTTT.

The genes are TRBV12-3 or TRBV12-4 and TRBJ1-3; D perhaps matches TRBD1 (6 bases). This CDR3 is 16 amino acids long. V was clipped by 2 bases and J by 4 bases, with 15 bases between them. The CDR3, as DNA: TGTGCCAGCAGTTTAAAGTCAGGGACATCCGGAAACACCATATATTTT. Residues: CASSLKSGTSGNTIYF.

The rearrangement joins TRBV4-1 to TRBJ1-2, with a tentative D call TRBD1 (5 bases). The CDR3 loop spans 17 amino acids. CDR1 MGHRA and CDR2 YSYEKL come from the germline V gene. Trimming left V 0 bases short and J 0 bases short, with 14 bases between. CDR3 sequence reads: CASSQDEGQKTNYGYTF. The CDR3, as DNA: TGCGCCAGCAGCCAAGATGAGGGGCAGAAGACTAACTATGGCTACACCTTC.

The chain couples TRBV20-1 to TRBJ1-1; a possible D gene is TRBD1 (5 bases). CDR3 length equals 14 residues. V dropped 6 bases and J dropped 3 bases, with 17 bases sitting between them. Germline loops: CDR1 DFQATT, CDR2 SNEGSKA (reference sequence). DNA of the CDR3: TGCAGTGCAACGGTGTTAGGGGTGGACACTGAAGCTTTCTTT. Its protein product is CSATVLGVDTEAFF.

This clonotype was recorded at least ten times. The rearrangement links TRBV29-1 to TRBJ1-2; 8 bases agree with TRBD1. With 3 bases clipped from V and 8 bases from J, the junction kept 11 bases outside the gene matches. The CDR3 sequence is 14 residues long. CDR1 is SQVTM and CDR2 is ANQGSEA in the germline V gene. CDR3 residues: CSVDQGAASAGYTF. In DNA, the CDR3 is TGCAGCGTTGACCAGGGGGCGGCGAGTGCGGGCTACACCTTC.